The source of this T cell receptor beta chain is a study of T-cell memory formation after mild COVID-19. Study information: The TCR clusters were mostly specific to one donor.

MiXCR, applied by TCRdb to the 5' RACE reads, yields one record per CDR3 protein. The sample has around 400,000 distinct CDR3 sequences, approximately 25% seen once; the top ten hold around 8.1%. This clonotype appeared many times. The ends lost 0 bases at V and 1 base at J; junction bases unmatched: 3. The CDR3 totals 17 residues. CDR1 and CDR2 from the germline V gene are MRHNA and SNTAGT. The specimen was PBMCs or a T cell subset sorted from them (not recorded which). The TCR comes from an adult woman who had mild COVID-19 (a few samples of this study predate the infection). Cell type and time point are not known. The chain uses TRBV6-4 and TRBJ2-3; 11 positions agree with TRBD2. CDR3 coding DNA: TGTGCCAGCAGTGACTCCGCGACTAGCGGGGGCACAGATACGCAGTATTTT. Translating gives CASSDSATSGGTDTQYF.